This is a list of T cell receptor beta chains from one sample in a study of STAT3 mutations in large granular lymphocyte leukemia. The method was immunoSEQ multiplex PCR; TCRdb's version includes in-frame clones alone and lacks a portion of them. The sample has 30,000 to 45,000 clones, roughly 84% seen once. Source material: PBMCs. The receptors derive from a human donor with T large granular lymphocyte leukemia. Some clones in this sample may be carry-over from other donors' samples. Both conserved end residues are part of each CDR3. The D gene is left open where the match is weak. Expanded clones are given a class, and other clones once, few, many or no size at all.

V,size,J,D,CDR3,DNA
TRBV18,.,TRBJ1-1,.,CASSPTRMNTEAFF,TGTGCCAGCTCACCGACACGGATGAACACTGAAGCTTTCTTT
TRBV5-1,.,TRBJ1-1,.,CASSEQSNTEAFF,TGCGCCAGCAGCGAACAGTCGAACACTGAAGCTTTCTTT
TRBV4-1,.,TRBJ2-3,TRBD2,CASSQGLAGERTDTQYF,TGCGCCAGCAGCCAAGGACTAGCGGGGGAACGCACAGATACGCAGTATTTT
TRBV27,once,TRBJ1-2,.,CASSPRPGGSGGYTF,TGTGCCAGCAGTCCCCGCCCCGGGGGTTCGGGAGGCTACACCTTC
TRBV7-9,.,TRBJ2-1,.,CASSRRTGAENEQFF,TGTGCCAGCAGCCGGCGGACGGGGGCCGAGAATGAGCAGTTCTTC
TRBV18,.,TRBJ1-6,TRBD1,CASSRLGTGNSPLHF,TGTGCCAGCTCACGACTTGGGACAGGGAATTCACCCCTCCACTTT
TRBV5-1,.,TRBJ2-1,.,CASSFPTNSEQFF,TGCGCCAGCAGCTTCCCCACCAATAGTGAGCAGTTCTTC
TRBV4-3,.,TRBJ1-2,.,CASSQDDRLYGYTF,TGCGCCAGCAGCCAAGATGACCGGCTCTATGGCTACACCTTC
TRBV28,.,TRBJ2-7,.,CASSLARGEQYF,TGTGCCAGCAGTCTAGCGAGGGGTGAGCAGTACTTC
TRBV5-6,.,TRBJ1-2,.,CASSLSQGYGYTF,TGTGCCAGCAGCTTGAGCCAAGGCTATGGCTACACCTTC
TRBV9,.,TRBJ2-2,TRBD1,CASTSPGQSNTGELFF,TGTGCCAGCACCTCACCGGGACAGTCGAACACCGGGGAGCTGTTTTTT
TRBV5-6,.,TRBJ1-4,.,CASSYMGVPATNEKLFF,TGTGCCAGCAGCTATATGGGGGTGCCAGCAACTAATGAAAAACTGTTTTTT
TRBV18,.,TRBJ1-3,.,CASSPKAGVAGNTIYF,TGTGCCAGCTCACCAAAGGCAGGGGTGGCTGGAAACACCATATATTTT
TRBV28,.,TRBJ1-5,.,CASSFGGYSNQPQHF,TGTGCCAGCAGTTTCGGGGGTTATAGCAATCAGCCCCAGCATTTT
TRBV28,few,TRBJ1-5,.,CASDRVINQPQHF,TGTGCCAGCGATCGGGTTATCAATCAGCCCCAGCATTTT
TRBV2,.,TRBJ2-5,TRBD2,CASRTSGGPSPVETQYF,TGTGCCAGCAGGACTAGCGGGGGGCCCAGCCCCGTCGAGACCCAGTACTTC
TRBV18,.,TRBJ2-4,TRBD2,CASSPGTSGGAWAKNIQYF,TGTGCCAGCTCACCCGGGACTAGCGGGGGGGCCTGGGCCAAAAACATTCAGTACTTC
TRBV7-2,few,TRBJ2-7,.,CASSLEVAYEQYF,TGTGCCAGCAGCTTAGAGGTGGCCTACGAGCAGTACTTC
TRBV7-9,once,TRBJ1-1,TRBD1,CASSLTGVTEAFF,TGTGCCAGCAGCTTAACAGGGGTGACTGAAGCTTTCTTT
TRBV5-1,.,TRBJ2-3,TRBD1,CASSAGTGSPDTQYF,TGCGCCAGCAGCGCGGGGACAGGCAGCCCAGATACGCAGTATTTT
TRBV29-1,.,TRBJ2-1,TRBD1,CSVELTGGPPNNEQFF,TGCAGCGTTGAGCTAACAGGGGGCCCCCCAAACAATGAGCAGTTCTTC
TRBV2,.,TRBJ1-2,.,CASSPGGGRRNGYTF,TGTGCCAGCAGTCCGGGGGGGGGTCGGAGGAATGGCTACACCTTC
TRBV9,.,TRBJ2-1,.,CASSVAPSRNNEQFF,TGTGCCAGCAGCGTAGCCCCCAGCCGGAACAATGAGCAGTTCTTC
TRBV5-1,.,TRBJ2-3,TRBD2,CASSLSSGATDTQYF,TGCGCCAGCAGTCTATCTAGCGGAGCCACAGATACGCAGTATTTT
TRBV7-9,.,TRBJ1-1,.,CASSYAPSRTEAFF,TGTGCCAGCAGCTATGCTCCGTCGAGGACTGAAGCTTTCTTT
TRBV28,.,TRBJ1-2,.,CASSPHGHYGYTF,TGTGCCAGCAGTCCTCACGGTCACTATGGCTACACCTTC
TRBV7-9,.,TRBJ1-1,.,CASSPLAWGADTEAFF,TGTGCCAGCAGCCCCCTTGCTTGGGGGGCCGATACTGAAGCTTTCTTT
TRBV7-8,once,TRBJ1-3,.,CASSLVFGQTRSGNTIYF,TGTGCCAGCAGCTTAGTGTTTGGACAGACCCGCTCTGGAAACACCATATATTTT
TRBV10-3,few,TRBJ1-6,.,CAISEQDNSPLHF,TGTGCCATCAGTGAGCAGGATAATTCACCCCTCCACTTT
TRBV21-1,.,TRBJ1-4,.,CASSQVGALDEKLFF,TGTGCCAGCAGCCAGGTGGGGGCTTTGGATGAAAAACTGTTTTTT
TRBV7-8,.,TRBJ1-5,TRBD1,CASSSGQGPYQPQHF,TGTGCCAGCAGCTCAGGACAGGGGCCGTATCAGCCCCAGCATTTT
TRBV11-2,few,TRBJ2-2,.,CASSIGGRTRGRNTGELFF,TGTGCCAGCAGCATAGGCGGTAGAACAAGGGGACGGAACACCGGGGAGCTGTTTTTT
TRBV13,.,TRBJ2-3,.,CASSFLRVAGTDTQYF,TGTGCCAGCAGCTTCCTCAGGGTCGCGGGCACAGATACGCAGTATTTT
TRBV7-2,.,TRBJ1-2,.,CASSLDGVTYGYTF,TGTGCCAGCAGCTTAGATGGGGTAACCTATGGCTACACCTTC
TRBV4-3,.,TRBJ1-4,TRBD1,CASSQSPGGWEKLFF,TGCGCCAGCAGCCAAAGCCCAGGGGGCTGGGAAAAACTGTTTTTT
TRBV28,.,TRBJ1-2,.,CASSFAGQLGAGGRSGYTF,TGTGCCAGCAGTTTTGCGGGGCAACTGGGGGCCGGCGGGCGAAGTGGCTACACCTTC
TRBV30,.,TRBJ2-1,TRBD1,CASGGHEQFF,TGTGCCTCAGGGGGTCATGAGCAGTTCTTC
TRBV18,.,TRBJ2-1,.,CASSPMGDGNEQFF,TGTGCCAGCTCACCGATGGGGGACGGGAATGAGCAGTTCTTC
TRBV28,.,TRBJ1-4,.,CASTSLTVNEKLFF,TGTGCCAGCACCTCCTTGACAGTGAATGAAAAACTGTTTTTT
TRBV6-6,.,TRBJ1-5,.,CASSRQAYNQPQHF,TGTGCCAGCAGTCGACAGGCTTACAATCAGCCCCAGCATTTT
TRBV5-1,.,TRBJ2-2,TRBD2,CASSLGAGGPGELFF,TGCGCCAGCAGCTTAGGAGCGGGGGGGCCCGGGGAGCTGTTTTTT
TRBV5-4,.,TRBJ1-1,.,CASSLALGSGGATEAFF,TGTGCCAGCAGCTTGGCCTTGGGGAGCGGGGGAGCAACTGAAGCTTTCTTT
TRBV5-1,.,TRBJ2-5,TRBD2,CASSLGGAGKETQYF,TGCGCCAGCAGCTTGGGGGGAGCGGGGAAAGAGACCCAGTACTTC
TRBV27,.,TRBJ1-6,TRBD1,CASSWDSFNSPLHF,TGTGCCAGCAGCTGGGACAGCTTCAATTCACCCCTCCACTTT
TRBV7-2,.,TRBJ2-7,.,CASSPRTELMEQYF,TGTGCCAGCAGCCCCAGGACAGAGCTAATGGAGCAGTACTTC
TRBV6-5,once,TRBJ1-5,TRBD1,CASRGQGKHQPQHF,TGTGCCAGCAGGGGACAGGGGAAACATCAGCCCCAGCATTTT
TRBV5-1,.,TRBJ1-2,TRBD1,CASSLTGAYGYTF,TGCGCCAGCAGCTTGACAGGGGCCTATGGCTACACCTTC
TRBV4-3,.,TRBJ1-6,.,CASSQGIPVASPLHF,TGCGCCAGCAGCCAAGGAATCCCGGTAGCGTCACCCCTCCACTTT
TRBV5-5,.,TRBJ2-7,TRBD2,CASSLRLAGGPVGEQYF,TGTGCCAGCAGCTTGAGGCTAGCGGGGGGGCCAGTAGGCGAGCAGTACTTC
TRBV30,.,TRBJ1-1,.,CASVSGTEAFF,TGTGCCTCCGTGTCGGGCACTGAAGCTTTCTTT
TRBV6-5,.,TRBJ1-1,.,CASSQYRTEAFF,TGTGCCAGCAGTCAATACCGGACTGAAGCTTTCTTT
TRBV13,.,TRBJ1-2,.,CASSSSGPEEGGYTF,TGTGCCAGCAGCTCCTCGGGACCAGAAGAGGGAGGCTACACCTTC
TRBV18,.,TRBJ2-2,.,CASSLASRGSANTGELFF,TGTGCCAGCTCACTAGCCTCGAGGGGTTCCGCCAACACCGGGGAGCTGTTTTTT
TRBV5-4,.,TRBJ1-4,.,CASSWGGNNEKLFF,TGTGCCAGCAGCTGGGGCGGGAATAATGAAAAACTGTTTTTT
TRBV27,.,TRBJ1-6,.,CASSSRLGNSPLHF,TGTGCCAGCAGTTCGCGACTAGGGAATTCACCCCTCCACTTT
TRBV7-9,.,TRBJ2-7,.,CASSDGPSYEQYF,TGTGCCAGCAGCGACGGGCCGTCCTACGAGCAGTACTTC
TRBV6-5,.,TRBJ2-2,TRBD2,CASSLTAGGTGELFF,TGTGCCAGCAGCCTAACGGCGGGGGGTACCGGGGAGCTGTTTTTT
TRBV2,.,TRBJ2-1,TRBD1,CASSDRGSYNEQFF,TGTGCCAGCAGTGACAGGGGGTCTTACAATGAGCAGTTCTTC
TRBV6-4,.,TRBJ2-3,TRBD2,CASSLTSGTDTQYF,TGTGCCAGCAGCCTGACTAGCGGCACAGATACGCAGTATTTT
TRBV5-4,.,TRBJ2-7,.,CASSLGEDHEQYF,TGTGCCAGCAGCTTGGGGGAGGACCACGAGCAGTACTTC